The clone carrying this T cell receptor (beta chain) was picked up a small number of times. The sample is drawn from a study of T-cell reconstitution after alpha-beta-depleted transplantation in children. Germline CDR1 and CDR2: DFQATT and SNEGSKA (reference sequence). The CDR3 length is 15 residues. The V and J ends lost 3 bases and 0 bases respectively, with 14 bases between them. Preparation of the TCRbeta library was carried out with unique molecular identifiers. TCRdb called the PCR reads again in MiXCR, with one record for every CDR3 protein. The sample lists 450,000 to 500,000 distinct CDR3 sequences; roughly an eighth were seen once.

V gene TRBV20-1 combines with J gene TRBJ1-1; D is uncertain. Sequenced material: PBMCs from the stem cell graft donor, taken from the stem cell graft. This sequence was found in a human donor who donated a stem cell graft to a child with combined immunodeficiency. In DNA form, the CDR3 reads TGCAGTGCTAGGCCTGCCGGACGCATGAACACTGAAGCTTTCTTT. It codes for CSARPAGRMNTEAFF.